This T cell receptor (beta chain) stems from a study of cytomegalovirus exposure and HLA in healthy donors. The primer mix had 60 Vbeta and 13 Jbeta primers. Here immunoSEQ multiplex PCR was the method, and the copy in TCRdb shows in-frame clones only, minus some. The sample carries 150,000 to 170,000 clones, about three quarters recorded once. This CDR3 region has 15 residues. Germline V CDR1 and CDR2: MNHNS, SASEGT. Trimming at V came to 0 bases and at J to 8 bases, leaving 7 bases not matched to a gene. This clone was seen many times. The TCR sequence derives from a man aged 18-30 years in good health and CMV-seronegative. Sample: PBMCs. The V call is TRBV6-1, the J call TRBJ2-4, with TRBD2 matching 7 bases. The CDR3 protein is CASSEAQGGRDIQYF. The CDR3 DNA is TGTGCCAGCAGTGAAGCGCAGGGAGGGAGGGACATTCAGTACTTC.